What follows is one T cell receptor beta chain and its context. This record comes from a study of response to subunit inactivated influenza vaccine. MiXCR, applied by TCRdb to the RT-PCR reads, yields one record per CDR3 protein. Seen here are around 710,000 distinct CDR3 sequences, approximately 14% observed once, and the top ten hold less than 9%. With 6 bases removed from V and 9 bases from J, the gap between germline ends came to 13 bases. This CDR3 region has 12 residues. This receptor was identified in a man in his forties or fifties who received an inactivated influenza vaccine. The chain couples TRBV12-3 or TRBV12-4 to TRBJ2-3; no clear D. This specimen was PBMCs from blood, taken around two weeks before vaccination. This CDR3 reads CASRPPGSTQYF. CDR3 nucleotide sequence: TGTGCCAGCAGACCCCCCGGGTCAACGCAGTATTTT.